This T cell receptor (beta chain) is from a study of T cell responses to AZD1222 COVID-19 vaccine. Study-wide context: Pooled in the analysis were second doses at about 4 or about 12 weeks. General study findings and limits: Every sample of the repertoires postdated the peak T cell response.

Profiled with immunoSEQ multiplex PCR; TCRdb holds only in-frame clones, not every one. Of 95,000 to 110,000 clones listed, about 93% are singletons. The CDR3 consists of 15 residues. The germline V gene has CDR1 LNHDA and CDR2 SQIVND (reference sequence). Trimming stripped 5 bases from V and 7 bases from J, with 17 bases between. About this clone itself: Antigen unknown.

The specimen was peripheral blood, collected on day 0 of AZD1222 vaccination. The chain uses TRBV19 and TRBJ2-2; D is undetermined. This TCR came from an adult in good health. The CDR3 bases are TGTGCCAGTAGTCGAAACAGCTTTCAGGACGGGGAGCTGTTTTTT. This sequence encodes CASSRNSFQDGELFF.